A selection of T cell receptor beta chains follows, all from one sample in a study of blood T cell repertoires in COVID-19. Method: immunoSEQ multiplex PCR; TCRdb's copy keeps in-frame clones and lacks some. Found here are approximately 100,000 clones, around 90% of them singletons; the top ten hold around 3.1%. Sequenced sample: peripheral blood. All receptors derive from a man aged 45 to 65 in a cohort sampled during active COVID-19. CDR3s include the opening cysteine and the closing phenylalanine or tryptophan. A D gene is named only where the DNA matches it firmly.

D	V	J	CDR3	DNA
.	TRBV28	TRBJ1-5	CASSPLTTGQPQHF	TGTGCCAGCAGCCCGTTAACGACGGGTCAGCCCCAGCATTTT
TRBD2	TRBV7-3	TRBJ2-1	CASSPSGGGDSYNEQFF	TGTGCCAGCAGCCCGTCGGGCGGGGGGGACTCCTACAATGAGCAGTTCTTC
TRBD2	TRBV5-6	TRBJ2-4	CASSWAGGPSGKNIQYF	TGTGCCAGCAGCTGGGCGGGGGGGCCTTCAGGCAAAAACATTCAGTACTTC
.	TRBV28	TRBJ2-1	CASSFLRQVNEQFF	TGTGCCAGCAGTTTCCTTAGACAGGTGAATGAGCAGTTCTTC
.	TRBV6-5	TRBJ2-5	CASSGGPGAGETQYF	TGTGCCAGCAGCGGGGGGCCGGGGGCTGGAGAGACCCAGTACTTC
.	TRBV5-6	TRBJ2-5	CASSPPGTRVRETQYF	TGTGCCAGCAGCCCACCCGGGACAAGGGTGCGGGAGACCCAGTACTTC
.	TRBV10-2	TRBJ2-1	CASSELGGSGNNEQFF	TGCGCCAGCAGTGAATTAGGGGGATCAGGGAACAATGAGCAGTTCTTC
.	TRBV5-6	TRBJ1-6	CASSFATGNHNSPLHF	TGTGCCAGCAGCTTTGCGACCGGGAACCACAACTCACCCCTCCACTTT
.	TRBV5-6	TRBJ2-1	CASSFNGPYNEQFF	TGTGCCAGCAGCTTTAACGGTCCCTACAATGAGCAGTTCTTC
.	TRBV6-5	TRBJ1-3	CASIRTPVSGNTIYF	TGTGCCAGCATCAGGACACCAGTCTCTGGAAACACCATATATTTT
TRBD2	TRBV5-1	TRBJ2-3	CASSSTSGGPLNTQYF	TGCGCCAGCAGCTCTACTAGCGGGGGCCCACTGAATACGCAGTATTTT
TRBD2	TRBV7-9	TRBJ2-3	CASSLASLAGGTDTQYF	TGTGCCAGCAGCTTAGCGTCTCTGGCGGGGGGCACAGATACGCAGTATTTT
.	TRBV25-1	TRBJ1-6	CASSADTDNSPLHF	TGTGCCAGCAGTGCGGACACCGATAATTCACCCCTCCACTTT
TRBD1	TRBV15	TRBJ2-3	CATSPDTRGPADTQYF	TGTGCCACCAGTCCAGATACCAGGGGGCCGGCAGATACGCAGTATTTT
.	TRBV3-1/TRBV3-2	TRBJ1-3	CASSHTDRLGNTIYF	TGTGCCAGCAGCCACACGGACAGACTTGGAAACACCATATATTTT